These T cell receptor beta chains were read from a single sample in a study of OX40 agonist ivuxolimab in advanced cancers. Repertoires were generated with immunoSEQ multiplex PCR, while TCRdb's copy carries only in-frame clones and drops some. The sample carries 60,000 or so clones, over 75% recorded once. The sample here was CD4+ or CD8+ T cells sorted from blood, taken in a trial of the OX40 agonist ivuxolimab. Receptors originate from an adult with an advanced solid tumor such as melanoma, head and neck, liver or kidney cancer. The CDR3 runs from the conserved cysteine through the conserved F or W. D genes are given only for firm matches. Clone size is not always given. Where it is, it says once, few, many or a class for expanded clones.

clone_size d_call j_call v_call cdr3_nt cdr3_aa
once NA TRBJ1-1 TRBV2 TGTGCCAGCAGTCAGGGAAGGACTGAAGCTTTCTTT CASSQGRTEAFF
NA TRBD2 TRBJ2-3 TRBV7-9 TGTGCCAGCAGCCCCGGGGGAGGACTAGGAGATACGCAGTATTTT CASSPGGGLGDTQYF
NA NA TRBJ1-3 TRBV9 TGTGCCAGCAGCGGGGGGGCTGGAAACACCATATATTTT CASSGGAGNTIYF
NA NA TRBJ2-3 TRBV7-9 TGTGCCAGCAGCTTAGTCACGGGTCCAGATACGCAGTATTTT CASSLVTGPDTQYF
NA NA TRBJ1-5 TRBV4-1 TGCGCCAGCAGTCCTGAGGGCAATCAGCCCCAGCATTTT CASSPEGNQPQHF
NA NA TRBJ2-1 TRBV7-9 TGTGCCAGCAGCCCCTGGGGCAATGAGCAGTTCTTC CASSPWGNEQFF
NA NA TRBJ1-1 TRBV19 TGTGCCAGTAGTTCGTGGGGGATGGACACTGAAGCTTTCTTT CASSSWGMDTEAFF
NA TRBD2 TRBJ2-2 TRBV15 TGTGCCACCAGCAGCCGGACTAGCAACACCGGGGAGCTGTTTTTT CATSSRTSNTGELFF
NA TRBD1 TRBJ1-1 TRBV7-2 TGTGCCAGCACCCAGGGGGTGGGTGAAGCTTTCTTT CASTQGVGEAFF
NA NA TRBJ2-7 TRBV2 TGTGCCAGCAGCCTCTACGAGCAGTACTTC CASSLYEQYF
NA NA TRBJ1-5 TRBV6-5 TGTGCCAGCAGCCTTACCCATAGCAATCAGCCCCAGCATTTT CASSLTHSNQPQHF
NA NA TRBJ2-3 TRBV7-8 TGTGCCAGCAGCCACCGACCAGATACGCAGTATTTT CASSHRPDTQYF
NA NA TRBJ1-1 TRBV7-2 TGTGCCAGCAGCCTAAACACTGAAGCTTTCTTT CASSLNTEAFF
NA NA TRBJ1-2 TRBV10-3 TGTGCCATCAGTGACCTTAACTATGGCTACACCTTC CAISDLNYGYTF
NA NA TRBJ2-2 TRBV15 TGTGCCACCAGCGCCGGGCTAGGGGGAACCGGGGAGCTGTTTTTT CATSAGLGGTGELFF
few NA TRBJ1-1 TRBV19 TGTGCCAGTAGTATGAGTCTGAACACTGAAGCTTTCTTT CASSMSLNTEAFF
once NA TRBJ1-2 TRBV27 TGTGCCAGCAGTTCGCATCGTCAGGAGGGAGGTATCTATGGCTACACCTTC CASSSHRQEGGIYGYTF
NA NA TRBJ1-5 TRBV27 TGTGCCAGCAGTCAAATTGGGGTGAATCAGCCCCAGCATTTT CASSQIGVNQPQHF
NA TRBD2 TRBJ2-5 TRBV5-1 TGCGCCAGCAGCCCTGGGACTAGCGGGGGAGAGACCCAGTACTTC CASSPGTSGGETQYF
NA NA TRBJ2-7 TRBV4-3 TGCGCCAGCAGCCAAGGAAGGAACGAGCAGTACTTC CASSQGRNEQYF
NA NA TRBJ2-1 TRBV4-3 TGCGCCAGCAGCCAAGATCTTGGAGGGGCCCCCCAAAATGAGCAGTTCTTC CASSQDLGGAPQNEQFF
NA TRBD1 TRBJ2-7 TRBV27 TGTGCCAGCAGCCTAGCTGGGACAGATACATCCTACGAGCAGTACTTC CASSLAGTDTSYEQYF
NA NA TRBJ1-5 TRBV4-2 TGTGCCAGCAGCCAAGTCGGTGAGGAATGGGGACAGCCCCAGCATTTT CASSQVGEEWGQPQHF
NA TRBD1 TRBJ2-3 TRBV6-1 TGTGCCAGCAGTGAAAGGCAACAGGGGAAGACAGATACGCAGTATTTT CASSERQQGKTDTQYF
NA NA TRBJ1-1 TRBV19 TGTGCCAGTAGCCCCCTGGTGGGTTCGAACACTGAAGCTTTCTTT CASSPLVGSNTEAFF
NA TRBD2 TRBJ2-3 TRBV27 TGTGCCAGCTCCCCCAGAAGCGGGGGGACAGATACGCAGTATTTT CASSPRSGGTDTQYF
NA NA TRBJ2-1 TRBV19 TGTGCCAGTAGTATAGGGATGTACAATGAGCAGTTCTTC CASSIGMYNEQFF
NA NA TRBJ2-1 TRBV4-1 TGCGCCAGCAGCGCTACTGATGAGCAGTTCTTC CASSATDEQFF
NA TRBD1 TRBJ2-1 TRBV29-1 TGCAGCGTTTTGCCGGACAGGGGGCTAGAGAATGAGCAGTTCTTC CSVLPDRGLENEQFF
NA NA TRBJ2-3 TRBV7-6 TGTGCCAGCAGCTTAGATATGGCGGGCACAGATACGCAGTATTTT CASSLDMAGTDTQYF
NA TRBD1 TRBJ1-6 TRBV30 TGTGCCTGGAGTGGGACAGGGGACTCACCCCTCCACTTT CAWSGTGDSPLHF
NA TRBD1 TRBJ2-3 TRBV13 TGTGCCAGCAGCTTTACCGGGACAGGGGTCGAGGATACGCAGTATTTT CASSFTGTGVEDTQYF
few NA TRBJ1-2 TRBV4-1 TGCGCCAGCCACGGGCTTAACTATGGCTACACCTTC CASHGLNYGYTF
NA NA TRBJ1-2 TRBV4-2 TGTGCCAGCAGCCAAGCAGCAGGGCTCAACTATGGCTACACCTTC CASSQAAGLNYGYTF
NA NA TRBJ2-7 TRBV20-1 TGCAGTGCTAGAGGGCAAGGGAGCCTGTACTTC CSARGQGSLYF
NA NA TRBJ2-7 TRBV9 TGTGCCAGCAGCCAAACCCCTGAAGGAGTTCAATCCTACGAGCAGTACTTC CASSQTPEGVQSYEQYF
NA NA TRBJ1-1 TRBV19 TGTGCCTCGAAGCCTGGGGGCATGGTGAACACTGAAGCTTTCTTT CASKPGGMVNTEAFF
few NA TRBJ1-5 TRBV6-1 TGTGCCAGCAGGAACGTGGTTAGCAATCAGCCCCAGCATTTT CASRNVVSNQPQHF